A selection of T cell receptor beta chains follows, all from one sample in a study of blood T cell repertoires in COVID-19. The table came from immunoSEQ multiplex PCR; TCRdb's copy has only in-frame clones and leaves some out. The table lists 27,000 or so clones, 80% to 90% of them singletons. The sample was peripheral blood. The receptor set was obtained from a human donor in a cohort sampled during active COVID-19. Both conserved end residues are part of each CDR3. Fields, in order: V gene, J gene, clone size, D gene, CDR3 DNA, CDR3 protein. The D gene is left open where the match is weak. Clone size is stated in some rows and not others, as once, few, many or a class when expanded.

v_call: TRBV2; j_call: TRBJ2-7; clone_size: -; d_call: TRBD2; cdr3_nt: TGTGCCAGCAGTGAAGGTATGGGGCTAGCGGTTCCCCCCTACGAGCAGTACTTC; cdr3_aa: CASSEGMGLAVPPYEQYF
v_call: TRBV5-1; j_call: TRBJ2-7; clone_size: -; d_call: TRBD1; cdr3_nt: TGCGCCAGCAGCTCCGGTACAGGGGACGGCGAGCAGTACTTC; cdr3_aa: CASSSGTGDGEQYF
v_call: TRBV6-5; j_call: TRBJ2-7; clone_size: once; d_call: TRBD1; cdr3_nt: TGTGCCAGCAGTACCGTGGACAGGTTCTACGAGCAGTACTTC; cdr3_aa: CASSTVDRFYEQYF
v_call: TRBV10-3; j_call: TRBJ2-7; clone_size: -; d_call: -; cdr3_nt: TGTGCCATCAGTGAGTCGTTTACAGGGCGGCAGTACTTC; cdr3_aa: CAISESFTGRQYF
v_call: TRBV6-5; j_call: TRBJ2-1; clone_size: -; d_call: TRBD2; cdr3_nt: TGTGCCAGCCGGCCTGGACTAGCCGGCAATGAGCAGTTCTTC; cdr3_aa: CASRPGLAGNEQFF
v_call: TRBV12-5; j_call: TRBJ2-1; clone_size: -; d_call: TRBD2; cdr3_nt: TGTGCTAGTGGTCTACGACTAGCGGGGGGTAATGAGCAGTTCTTC; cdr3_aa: CASGLRLAGGNEQFF
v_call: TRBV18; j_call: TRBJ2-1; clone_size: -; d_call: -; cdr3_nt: TGTGCCAGCTCACCGTGGGGGGGCAGGGGGCACAATGAGCAGTTCTTC; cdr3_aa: CASSPWGGRGHNEQFF
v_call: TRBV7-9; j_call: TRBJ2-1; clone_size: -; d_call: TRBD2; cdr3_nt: TGTGCCAGCAGCTTTTGGACTAGCGGGAACAATGAGCAGTTCTTC; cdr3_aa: CASSFWTSGNNEQFF
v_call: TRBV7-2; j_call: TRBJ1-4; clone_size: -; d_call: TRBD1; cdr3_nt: TGTGCCAGCAGAGACGGACAGGGAGGTTCGGAAAAACTGTTTTTT; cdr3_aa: CASRDGQGGSEKLFF
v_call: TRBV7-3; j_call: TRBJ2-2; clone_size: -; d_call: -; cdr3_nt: TGTGCCAGCAGCTCCTTGAACACCGGGGAGCTGTTTTTT; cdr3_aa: CASSSLNTGELFF
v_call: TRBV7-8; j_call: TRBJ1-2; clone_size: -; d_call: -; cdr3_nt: TGTGCCAGCAGCTTAGCGGTGTGGGGGCTCGACACCTTC; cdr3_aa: CASSLAVWGLDTF
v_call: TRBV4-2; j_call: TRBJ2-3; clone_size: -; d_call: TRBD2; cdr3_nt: TGTGCCAGCAGCCAAGAGCGGCGGGGGGCTTACACAGATACGCAGTATTTT; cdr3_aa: CASSQERRGAYTDTQYF
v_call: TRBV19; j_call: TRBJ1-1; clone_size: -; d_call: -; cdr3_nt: TGTGCCAGTAGTATAGATTATCGCCCGTGGAGGAACACTGAAGCTTTCTTT; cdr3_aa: CASSIDYRPWRNTEAFF
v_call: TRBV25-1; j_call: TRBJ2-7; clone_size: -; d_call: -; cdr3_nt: TGTGCCAGCAGTGTCGGGGTCTCCTACGAGCAGTACTTC; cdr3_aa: CASSVGVSYEQYF
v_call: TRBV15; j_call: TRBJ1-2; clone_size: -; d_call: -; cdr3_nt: TGTGCCACCAGCAGAGAGCGGGGGCCGCTCAACTATGGCTACACCTTC; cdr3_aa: CATSRERGPLNYGYTF
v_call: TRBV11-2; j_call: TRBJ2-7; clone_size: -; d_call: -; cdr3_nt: TGTGCCAGCAGCCCAGATGGAACAGGACCTCGAAAGTACTTC; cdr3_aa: CASSPDGTGPRKYF
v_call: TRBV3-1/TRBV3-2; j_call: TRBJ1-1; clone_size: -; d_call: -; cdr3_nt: TGTGCCAGCCGCGGGTTTATGAACACTGAAGCTTTCTTT; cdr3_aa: CASRGFMNTEAFF
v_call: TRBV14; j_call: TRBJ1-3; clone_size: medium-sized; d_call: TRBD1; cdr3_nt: TGTGCCAGCAGCAAGGACAGGGGGTCGTCGAGTCGTGGAAACACCATATATTTT; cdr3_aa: CASSKDRGSSSRGNTIYF
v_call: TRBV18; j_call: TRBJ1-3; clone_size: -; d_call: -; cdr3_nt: TGTGCCAGCTCAAGCCTAGACAGCTCCTCTGGAAACACCATATATTTT; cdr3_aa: CASSSLDSSSGNTIYF
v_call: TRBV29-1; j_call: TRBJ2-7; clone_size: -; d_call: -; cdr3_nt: TGCAGCGTTGAACGGGGGGGGACAGGGACCTACGAGCAGTACTTC; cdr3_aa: CSVERGGTGTYEQYF
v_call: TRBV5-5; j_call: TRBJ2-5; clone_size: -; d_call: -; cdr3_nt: TGTGCCAGCAGCTTGAGAGGGTTAGAGACCCAGTACTTC; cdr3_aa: CASSLRGLETQYF
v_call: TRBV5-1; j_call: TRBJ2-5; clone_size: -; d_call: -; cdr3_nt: TGCGCCAGCAGCTTGTCGGGGTTGTCAAAAGAGACCCAGTACTTC; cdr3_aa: CASSLSGLSKETQYF
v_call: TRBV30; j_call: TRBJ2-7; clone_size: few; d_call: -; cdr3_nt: TGTGCCTGGAGTCCTTACTCCTACGAGCAGTACTTC; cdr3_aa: CAWSPYSYEQYF
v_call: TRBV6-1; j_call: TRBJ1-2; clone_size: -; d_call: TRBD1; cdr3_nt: TGTGCCAGCAGTGAAGGACAGGGGATTGGAAACTATGGCTACACCTTC; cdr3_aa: CASSEGQGIGNYGYTF
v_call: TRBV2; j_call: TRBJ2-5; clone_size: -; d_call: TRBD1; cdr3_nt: TGTGCCAGCAGTGAAATGGCAGGGGGCCTAGAGACCCAGTACTTC; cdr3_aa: CASSEMAGGLETQYF
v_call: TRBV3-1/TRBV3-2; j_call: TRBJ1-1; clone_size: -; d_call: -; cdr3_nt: TGTGCCAGCAGCCAAGCTATGAACACTGAAGCTTTCTTT; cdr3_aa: CASSQAMNTEAFF
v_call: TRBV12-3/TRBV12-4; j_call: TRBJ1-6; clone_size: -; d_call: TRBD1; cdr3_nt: TGTGCCAGCAGCACAGGGGGCGATTCACCCCTCCACTTT; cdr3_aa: CASSTGGDSPLHF
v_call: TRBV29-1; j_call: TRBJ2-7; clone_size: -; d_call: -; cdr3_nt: TGCAGCGTCACAAGAACGACCGGACAGTCGAGCTCCTACGAGCAGTACTTC; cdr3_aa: CSVTRTTGQSSSYEQYF
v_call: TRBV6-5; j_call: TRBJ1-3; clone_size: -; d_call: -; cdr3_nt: TGTGCCAGCACAGTTCCTCTGCTCTCTGGAAACACCATATATTTT; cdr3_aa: CASTVPLLSGNTIYF
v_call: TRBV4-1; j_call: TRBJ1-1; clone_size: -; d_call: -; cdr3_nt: TGCGCCAGCAGCCGGAGATCCTCCCAGAGAGGCACTGAAGCTTTCTTT; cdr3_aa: CASSRRSSQRGTEAFF
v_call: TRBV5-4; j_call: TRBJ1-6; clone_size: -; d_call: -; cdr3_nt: TGTGCCAGCAGCTCTCCAGGGGTCAATTCACCCCTCCACTTT; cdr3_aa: CASSSPGVNSPLHF
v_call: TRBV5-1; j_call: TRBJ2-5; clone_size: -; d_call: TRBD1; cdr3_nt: TGCGCCAGCAGCTGGACAGGGGGCGAGACCCAGTACTTC; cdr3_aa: CASSWTGGETQYF
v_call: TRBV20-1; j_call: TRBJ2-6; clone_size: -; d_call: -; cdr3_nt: TGCAGTGCTAGTTTGGGCCCCGGAACTGGGGCCAACGTCCTGACTTTC; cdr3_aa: CSASLGPGTGANVLTF
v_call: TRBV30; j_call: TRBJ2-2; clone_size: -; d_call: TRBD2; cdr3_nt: TGTGCCTGGAGTGTTAGCGGGTACACCGGGGAGCTGTTTTTT; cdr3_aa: CAWSVSGYTGELFF
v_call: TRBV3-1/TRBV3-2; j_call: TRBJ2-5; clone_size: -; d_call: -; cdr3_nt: TGTGCCAGCAGCCAAGATCTTGGCCCGCCAGAGACCCAGTACTTC; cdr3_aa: CASSQDLGPPETQYF
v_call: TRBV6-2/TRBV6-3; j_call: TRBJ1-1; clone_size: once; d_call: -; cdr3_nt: TGTGCCAGCAGCGTACAGGGATTTGAAGCTTTCTTT; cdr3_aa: CASSVQGFEAFF
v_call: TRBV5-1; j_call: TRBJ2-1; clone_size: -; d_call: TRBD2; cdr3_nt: TGCGCCAGCAGCTTGGTCCCCGGACTAGCGACGGATGAGCAGTTCTTC; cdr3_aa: CASSLVPGLATDEQFF
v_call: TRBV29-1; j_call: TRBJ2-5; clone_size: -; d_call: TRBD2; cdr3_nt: TGCAGCGCCCGGACTAGCGGGGGTTCCCAAGAGACCCAGTACTTC; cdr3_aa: CSARTSGGSQETQYF
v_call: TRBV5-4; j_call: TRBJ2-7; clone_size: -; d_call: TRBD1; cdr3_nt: TGTGCCAGCAGCTCGGGACAGGGCGGCGAGCAGTACTTC; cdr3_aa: CASSSGQGGEQYF
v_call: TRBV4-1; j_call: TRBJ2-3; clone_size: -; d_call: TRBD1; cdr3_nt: TGCGCCAGCAGCCGCGTTACAGGGGACCGCACAGATACGCAGTATTTT; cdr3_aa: CASSRVTGDRTDTQYF
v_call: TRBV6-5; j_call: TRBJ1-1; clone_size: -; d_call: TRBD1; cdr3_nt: TGTGCCAGCAGGGTCCCAGGGGGCACTGAAGCTTTCTTT; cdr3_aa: CASRVPGGTEAFF
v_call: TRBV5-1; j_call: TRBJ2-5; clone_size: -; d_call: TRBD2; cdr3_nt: TGCGCCAGCAGCTTGGTTAGCGGGGGGGGCCAAGAGACCCAGTACTTC; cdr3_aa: CASSLVSGGGQETQYF
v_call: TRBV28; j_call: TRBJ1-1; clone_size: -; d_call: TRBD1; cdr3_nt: TGTGCCAGCAGTCCCCGGACAGGGGGTTGGACTGAAGCTTTCTTT; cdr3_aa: CASSPRTGGWTEAFF
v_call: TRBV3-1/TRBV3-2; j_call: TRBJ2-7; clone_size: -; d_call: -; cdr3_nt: TGTGCCAGCAGCCAAGTTCCGGTAGCCTACGAGCAGTACTTC; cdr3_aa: CASSQVPVAYEQYF
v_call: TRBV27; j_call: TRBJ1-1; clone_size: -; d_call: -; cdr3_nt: TGTGCCAGCAGTTTAGATCGGCGGAGACCGAACACTGAAGCTTTCTTT; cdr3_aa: CASSLDRRRPNTEAFF
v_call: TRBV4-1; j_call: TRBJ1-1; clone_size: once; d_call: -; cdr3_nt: TGCGCCAGCAGCCAACAGGTTACCAGGACTGAAGCTTTCTTT; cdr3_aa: CASSQQVTRTEAFF
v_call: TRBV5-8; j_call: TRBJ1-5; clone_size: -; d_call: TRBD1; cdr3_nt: TGTGCCAGCAGCTTGGGCCAGGGGGCCTATAGCAATCAGCCCCAGCATTTT; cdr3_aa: CASSLGQGAYSNQPQHF
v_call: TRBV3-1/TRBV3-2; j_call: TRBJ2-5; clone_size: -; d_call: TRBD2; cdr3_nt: TGTGCCAGCAGCCAAGAGCGGACTAGCGGAAACCAGTACTTC; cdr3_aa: CASSQERTSGNQYF
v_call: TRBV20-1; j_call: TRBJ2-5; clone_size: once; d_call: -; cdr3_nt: TGCAGTGGGTCTAACGAAGAGACCCAGTACTTC; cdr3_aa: CSGSNEETQYF